A selection of T cell receptor beta chains follows, all from one sample in a study of T cell changes during pregnancy in multiple sclerosis. Libraries were prepared by immunoSEQ multiplex PCR; TCRdb keeps only in-frame clonotypes and omits some of them. The profile covers tens of thousands of clones, with roughly 90% appearing a single time and approximately 0.9% taken by the ten largest. The sample was peripheral blood, taken before pregnancy. Source of these receptors: a female donor with multiple sclerosis, enrolled in a pregnancy study. Each CDR3 is given with its conserved first and last residue. The D gene is left open where the match is weak. Where a row states a size, it is once, few, many or the class of an expanded clone; other rows omit it.

J: TRBJ1-1; V: TRBV6-5; D: NA; size: NA; DNA: TGTGCCAGCAGTTACGGTAGGGGCACTGAAGCTTTCTTT; CDR3: CASSYGRGTEAFF
J: TRBJ1-4; V: TRBV7-2; D: TRBD1; size: NA; DNA: TGTGCCAGCAGCCGCCCGACAGGGGAAGGGGAAAAACTGTTTTTT; CDR3: CASSRPTGEGEKLFF
J: TRBJ2-5; V: TRBV2; D: TRBD1; size: NA; DNA: TGTGCCAGCAGCGTTGGACAGGGGCTTCGGGAGACCCAGTACTTC; CDR3: CASSVGQGLRETQYF
J: TRBJ1-2; V: TRBV2; D: TRBD1; size: once; DNA: TGTGCCAGCAGTGATCCCCGGACAGGAGTTAACTATGGCTACACCTTC; CDR3: CASSDPRTGVNYGYTF
J: TRBJ2-7; V: TRBV19; D: TRBD1; size: NA; DNA: TGTGCCAGTAGTCCCGGGACAGGCGCGTACGAGCAGTACTTC; CDR3: CASSPGTGAYEQYF
J: TRBJ2-3; V: TRBV6-4; D: NA; size: NA; DNA: TGTGCCAGCAGTGACTCCGAGACAGATACGCAGTATTTT; CDR3: CASSDSETDTQYF
J: TRBJ1-1; V: TRBV4-1; D: NA; size: NA; DNA: TGCGCCAGCAGCCCGGCGTCCCGGGCCGGTAGCGTTGAAGCTTTCTTT; CDR3: CASSPASRAGSVEAFF
J: TRBJ1-1; V: TRBV29-1; D: NA; size: few; DNA: TGCAGCGCGTCAACAGGGTGGAACACTGAAGCTTTCTTT; CDR3: CSASTGWNTEAFF
J: TRBJ1-3; V: TRBV6-1; D: NA; size: NA; DNA: TGTGCCAGCTCTGGACAGCGCGGAAACACCATATATTTT; CDR3: CASSGQRGNTIYF
J: TRBJ2-1; V: TRBV7-2; D: TRBD2; size: NA; DNA: TGTGCCAGCAGCCTACTAGCGGGGTACCCCGGGGAGCAGTTCTTC; CDR3: CASSLLAGYPGEQFF
J: TRBJ2-7; V: TRBV7-2; D: NA; size: NA; DNA: TGTGCCAGCAGCGGGAATCCCAGGGTTCGGTACGAGCAGTACTTC; CDR3: CASSGNPRVRYEQYF
J: TRBJ2-1; V: TRBV6-5; D: NA; size: NA; DNA: TGTGCCAGCAGTTACTGGGGGGATGGGGAGGACAATGAGCAGTTCTTC; CDR3: CASSYWGDGEDNEQFF
J: TRBJ2-5; V: TRBV7-2; D: TRBD2; size: NA; DNA: TGTGCCAGCAGCCTCGGGACTATTCAAGAGACCCAGTACTTC; CDR3: CASSLGTIQETQYF
J: TRBJ1-1; V: TRBV18; D: NA; size: NA; DNA: TGTGCCAGCTCACCATGGGGGGAGAACACTGAAGCTTTCTTT; CDR3: CASSPWGENTEAFF
J: TRBJ1-1; V: TRBV9; D: TRBD1; size: NA; DNA: TGTGCCAGCAGCGTCTCCGGGACAGGAAACACTGAAGCTTTCTTT; CDR3: CASSVSGTGNTEAFF
J: TRBJ2-7; V: TRBV25-1; D: NA; size: once; DNA: TGTGCCAGCAGTGGCTGGACAGCATCCTACGAGCAGTACTTC; CDR3: CASSGWTASYEQYF
J: TRBJ1-1; V: TRBV7-8; D: NA; size: once; DNA: TGTGCCAGCAGCTTAGTCGCGGGGTCTGCTGAAGCTTTCTTT; CDR3: CASSLVAGSAEAFF
J: TRBJ2-6; V: TRBV6-5; D: NA; size: NA; DNA: TGTGCCAGCAGTTACGCAGGGGTCGGGGCCAACGTCCTGACTTTC; CDR3: CASSYAGVGANVLTF
J: TRBJ2-1; V: TRBV5-6; D: TRBD1; size: NA; DNA: TGTGCCAGCAGCTGGGGACAGGTTTTAACCTCCTACAATGAGCAGTTCTTC; CDR3: CASSWGQVLTSYNEQFF
J: TRBJ2-1; V: TRBV2; D: NA; size: NA; DNA: TGTGCCAGCGGCGTCGGGCGGGGCAATGAGCAGTTCTTC; CDR3: CASGVGRGNEQFF
J: TRBJ2-7; V: TRBV7-9; D: NA; size: NA; DNA: TGTGCCAGCAGCTCAGGGAAAGGGGGACCGCCCTCCTACGAGCAGTACTTC; CDR3: CASSSGKGGPPSYEQYF
J: TRBJ1-1; V: TRBV6-5; D: TRBD1; size: NA; DNA: TGTGCCAGCAGTCTCGACAGGGCAGGGAACACTGAAGCTTTCTTT; CDR3: CASSLDRAGNTEAFF
J: TRBJ2-7; V: TRBV2; D: TRBD2; size: NA; DNA: TGTGCCAGCATGTTTAGCGGGGGAAGCTCCTACGAGCAGTACTTC; CDR3: CASMFSGGSSYEQYF
J: TRBJ1-1; V: TRBV6-5; D: NA; size: NA; DNA: TGTGCCAGCAGTTACACGGTGAACACTGAAGCTTTCTTT; CDR3: CASSYTVNTEAFF
J: TRBJ1-6; V: TRBV13; D: TRBD1; size: few; DNA: TGTGCCAGCAGCGGAATGACAGGGGTAGCATCACCCCTCCACTTT; CDR3: CASSGMTGVASPLHF
J: TRBJ1-6; V: TRBV5-4; D: TRBD1; size: NA; DNA: TGTGCCAGCAGCGCCGGGACAGTTAATTCACCCCTCCACTTT; CDR3: CASSAGTVNSPLHF
J: TRBJ1-1; V: TRBV25-1; D: NA; size: NA; DNA: TGTGCCAGCAGCCCAGGGGACCACACTGAAGCTTTCTTT; CDR3: CASSPGDHTEAFF
J: TRBJ1-2; V: TRBV9; D: NA; size: NA; DNA: TGTGCCAGCAGCGTAGAGCCAGGGGAGAGGAACTATGGCTACACCTTC; CDR3: CASSVEPGERNYGYTF
J: TRBJ2-7; V: TRBV14; D: TRBD1; size: medium-sized; DNA: TGTGCCAGCAGATCTGGACAGGTCTACGAGCAGTACTTC; CDR3: CASRSGQVYEQYF
J: TRBJ1-4; V: TRBV9; D: TRBD1; size: NA; DNA: TGTGCCAGCAGCGTAGGAATCGACAGGGGGCGGGAAAAACTGTTTTTT; CDR3: CASSVGIDRGREKLFF
J: TRBJ1-1; V: TRBV9; D: TRBD1; size: once; DNA: TGTGCCAGCAGCTACAGGGGGGTGAACACTGAAGCTTTCTTT; CDR3: CASSYRGVNTEAFF
J: TRBJ2-7; V: TRBV2; D: TRBD2; size: NA; DNA: TGTGCCAGCACCGAGGTAGCGGGGGGATTGAGCGAGCAGTACTTC; CDR3: CASTEVAGGLSEQYF
J: TRBJ2-7; V: TRBV6-5; D: NA; size: NA; DNA: TGTGCCAGTCGGACAAAGGACGAGCAGTACTTC; CDR3: CASRTKDEQYF
J: TRBJ2-3; V: TRBV10-3; D: TRBD2; size: few; DNA: TGTGCCATGGTAGCGGGGTTGGGCACAGATACGCAGTATTTT; CDR3: CAMVAGLGTDTQYF
J: TRBJ1-4; V: TRBV25-1; D: NA; size: NA; DNA: TGTGCCAGCAGTGGGGGCTACGGACTGTTTTTT; CDR3: CASSGGYGLFF
J: TRBJ2-3; V: TRBV5-4; D: NA; size: NA; DNA: TGTGCCAGCAGCTCTAGCTGGACGGGTGCCTCCACAGATACGCAGTATTTT; CDR3: CASSSSWTGASTDTQYF
J: TRBJ2-7; V: TRBV5-1; D: NA; size: few; DNA: TGCGCCAGCAGCTGGGACACAACCTACGAGCAGTACTTC; CDR3: CASSWDTTYEQYF
J: TRBJ1-2; V: TRBV5-6; D: NA; size: NA; DNA: TGTGCCAGCAGCTTGGGGGGGGACTATGGCTACACCTTC; CDR3: CASSLGGDYGYTF
J: TRBJ1-2; V: TRBV19; D: NA; size: NA; DNA: TGTGCCAGTAGTAGGGCGTACTCCAACTATGGCTACACCTTC; CDR3: CASSRAYSNYGYTF
J: TRBJ2-5; V: TRBV7-2; D: TRBD2; size: NA; DNA: TGTGCCAGCAGCTATCAGCGGGGGACTCAAGAGACCCAGTACTTC; CDR3: CASSYQRGTQETQYF
J: TRBJ2-2; V: TRBV5-4; D: NA; size: NA; DNA: TGTGCCAGCAGCTTTTACATCACGAACACCGGGGAGCTGTTTTTT; CDR3: CASSFYITNTGELFF
J: TRBJ2-5; V: TRBV2; D: TRBD2; size: NA; DNA: TGTGCCAGCAAGAGGATTAGACTAGCGGGGGAAGAGACCCAGTACTTC; CDR3: CASKRIRLAGEETQYF
J: TRBJ1-1; V: TRBV7-3; D: NA; size: NA; DNA: TGTGCCAGCAGCTTCACAGGTCCGAACACTGAAGCTTTCTTT; CDR3: CASSFTGPNTEAFF